This T cell receptor beta chain stems from a study of vaccination and CD4 T cells after COVID-19. As for the study in general: The post-COVID sampling time was a median 101 days after diagnosis, ranging from 35 to 161. Stimuli were overlapping spike peptide pools of SARS-CoV-2 and three common cold coronaviruses (HCoV-NL63, HCoV-OC43, HCoV-229E).

As concerns this clonotype: Its target is not known.

The CDR3 has 17 residues. V gave up 4 bases and J gave up 2 bases, with 19 bases separating them. CDR1 is LGHNA and CDR2 is YNFKEQ in the germline V gene. Noted treatment: approximately 9-day PBMC culture with coronavirus spike peptide pools or control peptides (ViraFEST assay). US Alpha, Beta and Delta variants postdated the positive PCR dates, which ran from March to December 2020. Sequenced with the Oncomine TCR Beta short-read assay was DNA taken from cultured CD4+ T cells. TCRdb reanalysed the PCR reads using MiXCR and keeps one entry per CDR3 protein. This table has about 9,100 distinct CDR3 sequences, roughly 61% appearing once.

This sequence originates from a human donor with COVID-19. Sequenced material: cultured CD4+ T cells from blood, taken after SARS-CoV-2 vaccination. The chain links TRBV4-2 to TRBJ2-3; D is possibly TRBD2 (7 bases). In DNA form, the CDR3 reads TGTGCCAGCAGCCCTCAGAGAGGGGGGGGGGCCACAGATACGCAGTATTTT. Translating gives CASSPQRGGGATDTQYF.